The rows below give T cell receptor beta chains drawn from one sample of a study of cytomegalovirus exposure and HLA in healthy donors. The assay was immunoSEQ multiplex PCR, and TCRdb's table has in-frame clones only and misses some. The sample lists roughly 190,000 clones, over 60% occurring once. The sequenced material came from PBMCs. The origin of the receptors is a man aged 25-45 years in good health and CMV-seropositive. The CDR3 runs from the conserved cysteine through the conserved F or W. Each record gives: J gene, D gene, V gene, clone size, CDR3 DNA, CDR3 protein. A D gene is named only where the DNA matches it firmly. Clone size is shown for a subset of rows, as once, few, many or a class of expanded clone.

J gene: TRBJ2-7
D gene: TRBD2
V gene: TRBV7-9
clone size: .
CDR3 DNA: TGTGCCAGCAGCTTAGGTCTAGCGGCCGGGGAGCAGTACTTC
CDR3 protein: CASSLGLAAGEQYF

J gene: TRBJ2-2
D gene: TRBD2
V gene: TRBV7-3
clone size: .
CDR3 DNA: TGTGCCAGCAGCTTATCGACTAGCGGGACGTCCGGGGAGCTGTTTTTT
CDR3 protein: CASSLSTSGTSGELFF

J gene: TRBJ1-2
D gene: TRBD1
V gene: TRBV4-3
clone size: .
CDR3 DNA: TGCGCCAGCAGCCAAGTCGGGGCAGGGGGCTATGGCTACACCTTC
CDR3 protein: CASSQVGAGGYGYTF

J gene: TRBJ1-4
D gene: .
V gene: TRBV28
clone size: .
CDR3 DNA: TGTGCCAGCAGATCAGGGGTGCCCGCGTCAGAAAAACTGTTTTTT
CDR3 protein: CASRSGVPASEKLFF

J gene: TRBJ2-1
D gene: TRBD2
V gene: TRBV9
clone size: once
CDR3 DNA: TGTGCCAGCAGCGTTGGCGGGAGTTCCTATGAGCAGTTCTTC
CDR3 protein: CASSVGGSSYEQFF

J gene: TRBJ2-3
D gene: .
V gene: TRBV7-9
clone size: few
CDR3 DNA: TGTGCCAGCAGCTTAAACACGGGTGGCACAGATACGCAGTATTTT
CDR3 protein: CASSLNTGGTDTQYF

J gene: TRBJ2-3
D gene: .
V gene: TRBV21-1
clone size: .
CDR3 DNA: TGTGCCAGCAGCAAAGGGCCGGGAGCGGCAGATACGCAGTATTTT
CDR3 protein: CASSKGPGAADTQYF

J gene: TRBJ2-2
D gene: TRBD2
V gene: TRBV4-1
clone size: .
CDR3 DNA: TGCGCCAGCAGCCAGGGACTAGCGGGGGTTACCGGGGAGCTGTTTTTT
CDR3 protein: CASSQGLAGVTGELFF

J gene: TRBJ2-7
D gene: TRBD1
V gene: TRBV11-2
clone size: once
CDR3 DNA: TGTGCCAGCAGCCCTGGACAGGTAACTACCTACGAGCAGTACTTC
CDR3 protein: CASSPGQVTTYEQYF

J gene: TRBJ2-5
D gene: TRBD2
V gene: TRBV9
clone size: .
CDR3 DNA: TGTGCCAGCAGCGTATCGGCTAGCGGGAGATTTGAAGAGACCCAGTACTTC
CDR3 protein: CASSVSASGRFEETQYF

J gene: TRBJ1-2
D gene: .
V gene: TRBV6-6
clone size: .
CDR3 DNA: TGTGCCAGTTCCGAGCAGGTTCTCAACTATGGCTACACCTTC
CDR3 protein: CASSEQVLNYGYTF

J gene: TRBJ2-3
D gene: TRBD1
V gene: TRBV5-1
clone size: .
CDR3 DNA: TGCGCCAGCAGCGGGACAGGGCTTCGCACAGATACGCAGTATTTT
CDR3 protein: CASSGTGLRTDTQYF

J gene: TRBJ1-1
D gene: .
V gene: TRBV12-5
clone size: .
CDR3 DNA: TGTGCTAGTGGTTTGCAGGGGATTGGCACTGAAGCTTTCTTT
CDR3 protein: CASGLQGIGTEAFF

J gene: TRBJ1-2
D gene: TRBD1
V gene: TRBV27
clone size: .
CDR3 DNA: TGTGCCAGCAGTCGGGACAGGGTAAGGGGCTACACCTTC
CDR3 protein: CASSRDRVRGYTF

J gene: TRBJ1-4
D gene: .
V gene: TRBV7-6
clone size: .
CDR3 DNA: TGTGCCAGCAGTAGAGAAATTGCAACTAATGAAAAACTGTTTTTT
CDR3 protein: CASSREIATNEKLFF

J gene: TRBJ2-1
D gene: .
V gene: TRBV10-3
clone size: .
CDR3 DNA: TGTGCCATCAGTGAGTCTGAGGGCTCGGATGAGCAGTTCTTC
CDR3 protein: CAISESEGSDEQFF

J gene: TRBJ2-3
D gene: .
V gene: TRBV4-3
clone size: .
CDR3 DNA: TGCGCCAGCAGCCAAGATTGGGGGCAGGGCACAGATACGCAGTATTTT
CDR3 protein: CASSQDWGQGTDTQYF

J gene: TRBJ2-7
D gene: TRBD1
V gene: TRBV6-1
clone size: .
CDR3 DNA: TGTGCCAGCAGTGAACAGGGACAGGGACGGGGCGAGCAGTACTTC
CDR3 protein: CASSEQGQGRGEQYF

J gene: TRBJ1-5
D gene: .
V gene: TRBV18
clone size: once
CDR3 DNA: TGTGCCAGCTCACCACGGGGGGTTGGCAATCAGCCCCAGCATTTT
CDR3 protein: CASSPRGVGNQPQHF

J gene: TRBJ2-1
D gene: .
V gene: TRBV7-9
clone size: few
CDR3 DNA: TGTTCCAGCAGCTCTCAGGGCAATGAGCAGTTCTTC
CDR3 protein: CSSSSQGNEQFF

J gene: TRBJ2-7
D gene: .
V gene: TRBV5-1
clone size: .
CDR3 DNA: TGCGCCAGCAGCTTGGGATCCAGGATCTCCTACGAGCAGTACTTC
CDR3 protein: CASSLGSRISYEQYF

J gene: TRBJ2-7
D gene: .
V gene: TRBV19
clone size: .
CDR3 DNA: TGTGCCAGTAGTATAGGAGGGGGAGAGCAGTACTTC
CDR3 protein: CASSIGGGEQYF

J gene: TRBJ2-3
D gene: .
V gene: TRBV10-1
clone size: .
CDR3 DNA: TGCGCCAGCAGCGGCCGGAGGGTGGATACGCAGTATTTT
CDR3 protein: CASSGRRVDTQYF

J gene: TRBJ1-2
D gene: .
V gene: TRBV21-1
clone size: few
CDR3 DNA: TGTGCCAGCAGCAAAGACCAGGACTACACCTTC
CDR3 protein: CASSKDQDYTF

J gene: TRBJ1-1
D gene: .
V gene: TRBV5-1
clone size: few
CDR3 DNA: TGCGCCAGCAGCACATACCCGGGGAACACTGAAGCTTTCTTT
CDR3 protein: CASSTYPGNTEAFF

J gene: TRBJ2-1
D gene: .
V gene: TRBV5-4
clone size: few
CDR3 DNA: TGTGCCAGCAGCCCAACTAGGAGCTCCTACAATGAGCAGTTCTTC
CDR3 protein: CASSPTRSSYNEQFF

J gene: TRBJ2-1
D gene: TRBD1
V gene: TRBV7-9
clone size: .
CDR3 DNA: TGTGCCAGCAGCCTAAGCGGACAGGGAAACAATGAGCAGTTCTTC
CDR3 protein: CASSLSGQGNNEQFF

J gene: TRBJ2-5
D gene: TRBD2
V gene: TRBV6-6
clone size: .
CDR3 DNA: TGTGCCAGCAGTTACTCGACTAGCGGGGCCCAAGAGACCCAGTACTTC
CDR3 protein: CASSYSTSGAQETQYF

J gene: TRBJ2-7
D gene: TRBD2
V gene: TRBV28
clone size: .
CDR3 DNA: TGTGCCAGCAGTTTAGGGGGGGTTGCCTACGAGCAGTACTTC
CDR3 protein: CASSLGGVAYEQYF

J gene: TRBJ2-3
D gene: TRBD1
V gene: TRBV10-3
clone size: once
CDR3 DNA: TGTGCCATCAGGCACGGACAGGGGGCGAGAGATACGCAGTATTTT
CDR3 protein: CAIRHGQGARDTQYF

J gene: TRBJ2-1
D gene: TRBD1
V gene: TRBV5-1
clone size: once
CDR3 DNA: TGCGCGAGTAGCTGGGGACAGGGGACCCCAGGACAATACAATGAGCAGTTCTTC
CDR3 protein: CASSWGQGTPGQYNEQFF

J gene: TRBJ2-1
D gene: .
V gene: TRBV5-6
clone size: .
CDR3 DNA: TGTGCCAGCAGCCCGGGGGACTCGATAGATGAGCAGTTCTTC
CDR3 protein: CASSPGDSIDEQFF

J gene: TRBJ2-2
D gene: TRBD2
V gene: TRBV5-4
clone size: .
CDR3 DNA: TGTGCCAGCAGCTTGGGGGGACTAAGAGTCGCCGGGGAGCTGTTTTTT
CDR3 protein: CASSLGGLRVAGELFF

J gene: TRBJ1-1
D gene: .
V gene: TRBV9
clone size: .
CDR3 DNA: TGTGCCAGCAGCACAGGTGAGAGGAACACTGAAGCTTTCTTT
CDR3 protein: CASSTGERNTEAFF

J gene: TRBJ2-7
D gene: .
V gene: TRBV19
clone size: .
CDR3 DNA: TGTGCCAGTAGTCGACCGGGACTTCCCTCCTACGAGCAGTACTTC
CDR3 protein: CASSRPGLPSYEQYF

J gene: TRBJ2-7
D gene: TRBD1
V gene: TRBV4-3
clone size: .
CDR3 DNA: TGCGCCAGCAGCCATGGGACAGGGGGGGCCTACGAGCAGTACTTC
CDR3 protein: CASSHGTGGAYEQYF

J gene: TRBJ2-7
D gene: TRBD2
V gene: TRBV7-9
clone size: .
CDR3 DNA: TGTTCCAGCAGCACCGAGCGGGAGGGGTCCTACGAGCAGTACTTC
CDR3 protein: CSSSTEREGSYEQYF

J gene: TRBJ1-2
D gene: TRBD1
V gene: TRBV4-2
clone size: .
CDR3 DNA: TGTGCCAGCAGCGGAGACAGGGGATTGGATGGCTACACCTTC
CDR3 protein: CASSGDRGLDGYTF

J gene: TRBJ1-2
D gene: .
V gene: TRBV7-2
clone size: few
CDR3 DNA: TGTGCCAGCAGCTTGGGAGGGCTGGCCTATGGCTACACCTTC
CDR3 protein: CASSLGGLAYGYTF

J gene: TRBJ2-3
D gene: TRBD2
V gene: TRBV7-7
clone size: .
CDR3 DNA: TGTGCTAGCAGCCAAACTAGCGCCACAGATACGCAGTATTTT
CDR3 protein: CASSQTSATDTQYF

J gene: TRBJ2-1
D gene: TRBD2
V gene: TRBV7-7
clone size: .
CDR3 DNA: TGTGCTAGCAGCCCCGGGACTAGCGTAGATGAGCAGTTCTTC
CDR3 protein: CASSPGTSVDEQFF

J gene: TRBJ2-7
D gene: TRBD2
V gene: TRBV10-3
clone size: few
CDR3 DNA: TGTGCCATCAGGCCGGGACTAGGGGACGAGCAGTACTTC
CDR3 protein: CAIRPGLGDEQYF

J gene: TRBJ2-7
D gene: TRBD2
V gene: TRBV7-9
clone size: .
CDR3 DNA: TGTGCCAGCAGCCTTAGCGGGGGGCTTACCTACGAGCAGTACTTC
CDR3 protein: CASSLSGGLTYEQYF

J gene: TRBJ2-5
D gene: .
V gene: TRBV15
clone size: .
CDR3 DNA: TGTGCCACCAGCAGAGGGGTTTCGAGGGAGGCCGGGCCCCAGTACTTC
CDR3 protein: CATSRGVSREAGPQYF

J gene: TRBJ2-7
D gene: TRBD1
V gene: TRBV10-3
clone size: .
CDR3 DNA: TGTGCCATCAGACCGACGGGGACAGGGAACGAGCAGTACTTC
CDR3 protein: CAIRPTGTGNEQYF

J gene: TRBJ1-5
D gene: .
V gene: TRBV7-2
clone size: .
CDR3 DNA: TGTGCCAGCAGCTTAGGGACAGTTCAGCCCCAGCATTTT
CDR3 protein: CASSLGTVQPQHF

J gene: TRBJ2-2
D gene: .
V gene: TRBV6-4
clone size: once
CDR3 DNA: TGTGCCAGCAGTGCACAGGGAGGGACCGGGGAGCTGTTTTTT
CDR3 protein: CASSAQGGTGELFF

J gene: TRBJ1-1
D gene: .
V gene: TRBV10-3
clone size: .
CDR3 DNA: TGTGCCACCGTCTTGGGGGCCCGGGGTGAAGCTTTCTTT
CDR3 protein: CATVLGARGEAFF

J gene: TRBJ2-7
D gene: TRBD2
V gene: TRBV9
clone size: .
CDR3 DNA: TGTGCCAGCAGCGTCCGAAGCGGGGAAGGGTACGAGCAGTACTTC
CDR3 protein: CASSVRSGEGYEQYF

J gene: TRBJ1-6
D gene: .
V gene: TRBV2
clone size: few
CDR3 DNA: TGTGCCAGCAGTGAATCTTGGGGCAGCAATTCACCCCTCCACTTT
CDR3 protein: CASSESWGSNSPLHF

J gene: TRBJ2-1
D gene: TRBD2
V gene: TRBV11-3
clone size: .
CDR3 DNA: TGTGCCAGCAGCTTAGTGGCGGGGGACTCCTACAATGAGCAGTTCTTC
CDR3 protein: CASSLVAGDSYNEQFF

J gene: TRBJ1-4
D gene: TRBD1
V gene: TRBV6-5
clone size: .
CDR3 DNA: TGTGCCAGCCGGACCGGGGACAGATCAAAACTGTTTTTT
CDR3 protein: CASRTGDRSKLFF

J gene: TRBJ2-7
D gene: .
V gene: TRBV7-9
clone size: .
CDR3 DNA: TGTGCCAGCAGCTCCGGTGGGGGCGAGCAGTACTTC
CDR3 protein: CASSSGGGEQYF

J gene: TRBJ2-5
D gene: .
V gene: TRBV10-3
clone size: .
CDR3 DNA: TGTGCCATCAGTGATGGAGGACGCGAAGAGACCCAGTACTTC
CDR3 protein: CAISDGGREETQYF

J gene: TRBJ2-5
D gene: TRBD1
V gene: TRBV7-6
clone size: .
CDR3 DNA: TGTGCCAGCAGCTTAGGACCCCCGGGACAGGGGTTGGAGACCCAGTACTTC
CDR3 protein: CASSLGPPGQGLETQYF

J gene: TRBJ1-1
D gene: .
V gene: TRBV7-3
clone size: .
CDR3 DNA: TGTGCCAGCAGCGAACACGGAGGGACGAACACTGAAGCTTTCTTT
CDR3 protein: CASSEHGGTNTEAFF

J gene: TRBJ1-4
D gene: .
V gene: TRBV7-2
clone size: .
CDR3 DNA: TGTGCCAGCAGCTTAGGGGACTCAACTAATGAAAAACTGTTTTTT
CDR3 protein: CASSLGDSTNEKLFF